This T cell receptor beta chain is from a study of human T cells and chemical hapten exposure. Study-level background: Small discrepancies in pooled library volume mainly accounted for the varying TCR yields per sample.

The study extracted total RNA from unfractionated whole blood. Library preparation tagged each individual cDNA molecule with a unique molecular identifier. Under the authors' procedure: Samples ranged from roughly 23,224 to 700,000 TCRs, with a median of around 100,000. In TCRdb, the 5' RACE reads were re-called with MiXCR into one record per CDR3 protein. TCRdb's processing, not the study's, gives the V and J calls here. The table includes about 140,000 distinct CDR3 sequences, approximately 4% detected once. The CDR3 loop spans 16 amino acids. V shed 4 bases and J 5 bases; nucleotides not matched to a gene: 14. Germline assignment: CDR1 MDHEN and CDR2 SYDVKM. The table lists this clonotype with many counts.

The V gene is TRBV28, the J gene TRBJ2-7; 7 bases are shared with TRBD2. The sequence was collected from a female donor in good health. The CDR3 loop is CASSSPGEGGLHEQYF. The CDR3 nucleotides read TGTGCCAGCAGTTCCCCCGGGGAGGGTGGTCTCCACGAGCAGTACTTC.